A single sample is the source of the 2 T cell receptor beta chains below, sequenced in a study of blood T cell repertoires in COVID-19. Only in-frame clones appear in the TCRdb table, and some are missing; sequencing was by immunoSEQ multiplex PCR. The repertoire consists of tens of thousands of clones, with approximately 77% occurring once and the leading ten covering about 0.87%. The sample was peripheral blood. The receptors stem from a woman in her 70s with acute or convalescent COVID-19.

The V gene is TRBV6-2 or TRBV6-3, the J gene TRBJ2-7; 7 positions match TRBD2. The J segment lost 7 bases and the V segment lost 2 bases, leaving 11 bases of the junction unmatched. This CDR3 is 15 amino acids long. Germline loops: CDR1 MNHEY, CDR2 SVGEGT. The CDR3 protein is CASSYQRGQGNEQYF. CDR3 sequence (DNA): TGTGCCAGCAGTTACCAGCGGGGTCAGGGCAATGAGCAGTACTTC.

This chain links TRBV19 with TRBJ2-1; D possibly corresponds to TRBD1 (5 bases). CDR3 length: 16 residues. V was shortened by 0 bases and J by 4 bases, with 13 bases between the two germline ends. CDR1 and CDR2 from the germline V gene are LNHDA and SQIVND (reference sequence). The CDR3 coding sequence is TGTGCCAGTAGTATAGATATGGGTGGGGCGTACAATGAGCAGTTCTTC. Its translation is CASSIDMGGAYNEQFF.